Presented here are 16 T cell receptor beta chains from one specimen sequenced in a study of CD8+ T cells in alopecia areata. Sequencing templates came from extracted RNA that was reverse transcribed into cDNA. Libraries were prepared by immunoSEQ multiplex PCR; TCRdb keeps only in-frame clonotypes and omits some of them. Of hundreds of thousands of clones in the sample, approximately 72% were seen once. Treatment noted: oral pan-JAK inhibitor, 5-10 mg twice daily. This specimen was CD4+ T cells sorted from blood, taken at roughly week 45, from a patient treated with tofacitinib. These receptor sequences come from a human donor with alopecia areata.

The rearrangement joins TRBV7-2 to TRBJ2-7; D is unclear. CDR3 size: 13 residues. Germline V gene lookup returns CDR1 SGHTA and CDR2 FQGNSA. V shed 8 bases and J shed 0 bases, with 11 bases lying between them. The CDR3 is CASGDGLSYEQYF. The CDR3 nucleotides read TGTGCCAGCGGCGACGGCCTCTCCTACGAGCAGTACTTC.

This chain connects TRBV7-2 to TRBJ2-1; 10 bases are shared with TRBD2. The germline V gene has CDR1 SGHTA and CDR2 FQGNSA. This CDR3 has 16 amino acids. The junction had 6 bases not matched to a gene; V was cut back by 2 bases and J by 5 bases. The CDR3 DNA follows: TGTGCCAGCAGCTTATATGTCACTAGCGGGAACAATGAGCAGTTCTTC. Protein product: CASSLYVTSGNNEQFF.

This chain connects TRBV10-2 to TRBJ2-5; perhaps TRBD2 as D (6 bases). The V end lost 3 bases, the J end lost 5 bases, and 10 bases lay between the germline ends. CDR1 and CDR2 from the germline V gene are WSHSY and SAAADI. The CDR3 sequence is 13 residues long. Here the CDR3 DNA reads TGCGCCAGCAGTGACGGGAGAGACGAGACCCAGTACTTC. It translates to CASSDGRDETQYF.

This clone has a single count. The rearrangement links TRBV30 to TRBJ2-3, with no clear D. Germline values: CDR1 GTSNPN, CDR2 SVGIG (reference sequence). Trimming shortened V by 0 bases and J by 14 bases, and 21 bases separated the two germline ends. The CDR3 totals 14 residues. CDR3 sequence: CAWSVLDSLSVRYF. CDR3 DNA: TGTGCCTGGAGTGTACTTGATTCTTTGTCCGTTCGGTATTTT.

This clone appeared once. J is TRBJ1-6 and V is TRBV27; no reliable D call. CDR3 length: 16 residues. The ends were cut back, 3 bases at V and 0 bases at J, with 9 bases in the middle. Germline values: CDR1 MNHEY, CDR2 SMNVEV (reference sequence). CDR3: CASSFTVSSYNSPLHF. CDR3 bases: TGTGCCAGCAGTTTTACCGTAAGCTCCTATAATTCACCCCTCCACTTT.

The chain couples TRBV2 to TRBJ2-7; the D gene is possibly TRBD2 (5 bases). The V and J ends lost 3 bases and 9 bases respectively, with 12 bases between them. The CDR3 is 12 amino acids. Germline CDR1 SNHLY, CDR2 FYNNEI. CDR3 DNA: TGTGCCAGCAGTGAGGAGAGGGCAGGGCAGTACTTC. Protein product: CASSEERAGQYF.

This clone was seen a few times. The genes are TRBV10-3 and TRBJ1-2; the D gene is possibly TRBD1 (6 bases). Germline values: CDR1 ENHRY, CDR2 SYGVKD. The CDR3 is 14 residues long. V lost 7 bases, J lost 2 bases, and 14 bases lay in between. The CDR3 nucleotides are TGTGCCATCACCCCTCATGGACAGAACTATGGCTACACCTTC. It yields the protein CAITPHGQNYGYTF.

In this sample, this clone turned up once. The CDR3 nucleotides are TGTGCCAGCAGCTTAGATTCAGGACCCTCCAAAAACATTCAGTACTTC. As protein: CASSLDSGPSKNIQYF. V gene TRBV7-9 combines with J gene TRBJ2-4; no definite D call. Germline loops: CDR1 SEHNR, CDR2 FQNEAQ (reference sequence). V was shortened by 1 base and J by 2 bases, with 12 bases between the two germline ends. The length of the CDR3 is 16 residues.

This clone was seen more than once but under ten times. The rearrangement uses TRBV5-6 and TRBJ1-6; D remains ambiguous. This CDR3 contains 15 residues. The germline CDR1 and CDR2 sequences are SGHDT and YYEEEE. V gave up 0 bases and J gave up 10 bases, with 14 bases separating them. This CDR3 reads CASSLEALRESPLHF. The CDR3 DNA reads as TGTGCCAGCAGCTTGGAGGCACTGAGGGAATCACCCCTCCACTTT. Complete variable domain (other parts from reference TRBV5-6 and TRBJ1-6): DAGVTQSPTHLIKTRGQQVTLRCSPKSGHDTVSWYQQALGQGPQFIFQYYEEEERQRGNFPDRFSGHQFPNYSSELNVNALLLGDSALYLCASSLEALRESPLHFGNGTRLTVT.

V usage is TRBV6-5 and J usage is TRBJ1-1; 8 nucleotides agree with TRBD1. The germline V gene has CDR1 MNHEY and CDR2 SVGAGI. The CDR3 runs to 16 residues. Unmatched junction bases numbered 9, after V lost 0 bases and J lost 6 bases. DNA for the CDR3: TGTGCCAGCAGTTACTCTTCCGGACAGGGAGGTTCTGAAGCTTTCTTT. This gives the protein CASSYSSGQGGSEAFF.

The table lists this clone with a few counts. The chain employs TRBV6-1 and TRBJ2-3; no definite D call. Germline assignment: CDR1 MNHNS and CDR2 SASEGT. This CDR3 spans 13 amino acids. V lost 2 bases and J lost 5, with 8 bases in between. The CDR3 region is CASSEIRIDTQYF. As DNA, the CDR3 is TGTGCCAGCAGTGAAATAAGGATAGATACGCAGTATTTT.

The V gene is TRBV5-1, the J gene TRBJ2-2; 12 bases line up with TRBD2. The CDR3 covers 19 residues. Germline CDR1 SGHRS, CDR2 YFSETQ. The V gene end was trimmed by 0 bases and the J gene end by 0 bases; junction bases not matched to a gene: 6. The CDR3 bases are TGCGCCAGCAGCTTGGGACTAGCGGGGGTCACAGCGAACACCGGGGAGCTGTTTTTT. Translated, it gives CASSLGLAGVTANTGELFF.

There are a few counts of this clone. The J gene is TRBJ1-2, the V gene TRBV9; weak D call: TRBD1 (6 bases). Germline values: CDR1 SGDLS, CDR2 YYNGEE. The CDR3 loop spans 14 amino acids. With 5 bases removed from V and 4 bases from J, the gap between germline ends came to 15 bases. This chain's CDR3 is CASRLLDSTYGYTF. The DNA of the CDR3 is TGTGCCAGCAGACTCCTGGACAGCACCTATGGCTACACCTTC.

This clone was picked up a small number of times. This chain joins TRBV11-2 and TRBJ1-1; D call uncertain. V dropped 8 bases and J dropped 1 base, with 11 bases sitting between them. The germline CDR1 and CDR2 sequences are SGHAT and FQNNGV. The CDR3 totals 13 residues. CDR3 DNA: TGTGCCAGCGGGCGTACCCAGAACACTGAAGCTTTCTTT. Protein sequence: CASGRTQNTEAFF.

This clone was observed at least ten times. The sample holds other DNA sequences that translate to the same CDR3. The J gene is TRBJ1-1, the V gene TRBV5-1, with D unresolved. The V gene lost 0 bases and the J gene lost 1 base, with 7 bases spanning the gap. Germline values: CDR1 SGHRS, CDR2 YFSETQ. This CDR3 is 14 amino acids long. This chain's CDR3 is CASSLEAANTEAFF. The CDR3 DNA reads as TGCGCCAGCAGCTTGGAGGCAGCGAACACTGAAGCTTTCTTT.

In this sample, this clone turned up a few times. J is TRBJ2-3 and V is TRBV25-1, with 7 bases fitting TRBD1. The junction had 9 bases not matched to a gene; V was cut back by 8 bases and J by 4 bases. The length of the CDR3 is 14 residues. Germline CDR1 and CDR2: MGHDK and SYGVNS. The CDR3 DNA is TGTGCCAGCCATATGTCCACAGGGGCAGATACGCAGTATTTT. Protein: CASHMSTGADTQYF.